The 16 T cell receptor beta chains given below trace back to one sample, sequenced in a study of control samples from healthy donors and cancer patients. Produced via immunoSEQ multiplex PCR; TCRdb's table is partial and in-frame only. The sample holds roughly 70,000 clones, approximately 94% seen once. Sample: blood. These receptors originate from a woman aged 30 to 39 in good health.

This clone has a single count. In DNA, the CDR3 is TGCGCCAGCAGCCAAAGACAGGGGTGGTTCCAGTTCCACAATGAGCAGTTCTTC. As protein: CASSQRQGWFQFHNEQFF. This chain connects TRBV4-1 to TRBJ2-1; 8 nucleotides match TRBD1. The germline CDR1 and CDR2 sequences are MGHRA and YSYEKL. V gave up 2 bases and J gave up 5 bases; unmatched junction bases: 14. The CDR3 contains 18 residues.

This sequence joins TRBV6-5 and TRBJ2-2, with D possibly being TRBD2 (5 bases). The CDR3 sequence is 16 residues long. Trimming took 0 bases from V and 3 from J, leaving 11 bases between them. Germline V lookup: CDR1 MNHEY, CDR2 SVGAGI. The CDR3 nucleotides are TGTGCCAGCAGTTACTCGAGGGTAGACCACACCGGGGAGCTGTTTTTT. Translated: CASSYSRVDHTGELFF.

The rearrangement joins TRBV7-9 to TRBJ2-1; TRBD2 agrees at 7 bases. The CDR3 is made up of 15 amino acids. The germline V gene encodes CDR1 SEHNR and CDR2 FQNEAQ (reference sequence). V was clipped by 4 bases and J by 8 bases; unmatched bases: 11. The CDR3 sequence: CASSYLRTSEHEQFF. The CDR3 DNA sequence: TGTGCCAGCAGCTACCTCCGGACTAGTGAGCATGAGCAGTTCTTC.

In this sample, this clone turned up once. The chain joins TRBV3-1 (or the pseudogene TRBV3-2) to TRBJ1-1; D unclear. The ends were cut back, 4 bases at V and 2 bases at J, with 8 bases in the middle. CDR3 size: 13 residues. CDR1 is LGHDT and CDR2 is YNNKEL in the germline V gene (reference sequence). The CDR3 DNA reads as TGTGCCAGCAGCCCATGGGATAACACTGAAGCTTTCTTT. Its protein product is CASSPWDNTEAFF.

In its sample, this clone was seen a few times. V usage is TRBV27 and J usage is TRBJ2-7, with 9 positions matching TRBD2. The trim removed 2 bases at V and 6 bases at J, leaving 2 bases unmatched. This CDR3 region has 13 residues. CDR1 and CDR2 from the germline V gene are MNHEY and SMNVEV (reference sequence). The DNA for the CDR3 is TGTGCCAGCAGTTTAGGCGGGAGGGGCGAGCAGTACTTC. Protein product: CASSLGGRGEQYF.

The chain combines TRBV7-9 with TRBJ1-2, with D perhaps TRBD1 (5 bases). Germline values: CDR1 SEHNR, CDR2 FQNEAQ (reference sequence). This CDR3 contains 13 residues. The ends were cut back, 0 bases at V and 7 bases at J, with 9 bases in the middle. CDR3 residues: CASSLAQGVGYTF. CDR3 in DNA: TGTGCCAGCAGCTTAGCCCAGGGAGTTGGCTACACCTTC.

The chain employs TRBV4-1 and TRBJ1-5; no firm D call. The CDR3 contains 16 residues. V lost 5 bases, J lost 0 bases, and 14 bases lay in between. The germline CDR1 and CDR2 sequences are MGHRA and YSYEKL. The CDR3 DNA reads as TGCGCCAGCAGCGAAAATTCCGGATATAGCAATCAGCCCCAGCATTTT. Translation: CASSENSGYSNQPQHF.

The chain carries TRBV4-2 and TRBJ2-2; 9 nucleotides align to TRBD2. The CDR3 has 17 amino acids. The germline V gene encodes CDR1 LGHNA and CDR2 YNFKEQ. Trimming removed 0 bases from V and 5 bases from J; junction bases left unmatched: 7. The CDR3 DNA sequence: TGTGCCAGCAGCCAAGAAACGGGGCTAGCGGGGACCGGGGAGCTGTTTTTT. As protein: CASSQETGLAGTGELFF.

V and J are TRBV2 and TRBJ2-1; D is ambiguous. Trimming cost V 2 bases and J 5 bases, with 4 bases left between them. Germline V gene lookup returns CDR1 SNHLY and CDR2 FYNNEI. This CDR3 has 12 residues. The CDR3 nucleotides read TGTGCCAGCAGTGAACACAACAATGAGCAGTTCTTC. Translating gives CASSEHNNEQFF. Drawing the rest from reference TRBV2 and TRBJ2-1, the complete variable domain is EPEVTQTPSHQVTQMGQEVILRCVPISNHLYFYWYRQILGQKVEFLVSFYNNEISEKSEIFDDQFSVERPDGSNFTLKIRSTKLEDSAMYFCASSEHNNEQFFGPGTRLTVL.

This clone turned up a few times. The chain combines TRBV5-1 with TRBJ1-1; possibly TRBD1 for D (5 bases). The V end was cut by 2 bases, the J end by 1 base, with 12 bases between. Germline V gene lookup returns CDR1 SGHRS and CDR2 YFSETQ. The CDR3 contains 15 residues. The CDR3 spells CASSLRRGSNTEAFF. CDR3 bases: TGCGCCAGCAGCTTACGTCGGGGGTCGAACACTGAAGCTTTCTTT.

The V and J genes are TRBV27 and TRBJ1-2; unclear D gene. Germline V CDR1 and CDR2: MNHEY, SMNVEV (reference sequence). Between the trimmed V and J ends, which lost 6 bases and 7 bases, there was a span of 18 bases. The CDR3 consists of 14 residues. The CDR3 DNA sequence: TGTGCCAGCAGCCCCCGAAGGCTGGGATTTGGCTACACCTTC. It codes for CASSPRRLGFGYTF.

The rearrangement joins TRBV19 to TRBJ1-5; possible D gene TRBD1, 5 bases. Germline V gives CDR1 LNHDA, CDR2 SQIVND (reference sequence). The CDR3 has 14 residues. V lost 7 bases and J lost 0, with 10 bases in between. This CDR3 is CASTPGPSNQPQHF. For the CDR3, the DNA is TGTGCCAGTACCCCGGGACCTAGCAATCAGCCCCAGCATTTT. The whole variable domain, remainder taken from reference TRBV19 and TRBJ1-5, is DGGITQSPKYLFRKEGQNVTLSCEQNLNHDAMYWYRQDPGQGLRLIYYSQIVNDFQKGDIAEGYSVSREKKESFPLTVTSAQKNPTAFYLCASTPGPSNQPQHFGDGTRLSIL.

CDR3 residues: CASSLSGQPNTEAFF. CDR3 DNA sequence: TGTGCCAGCAGCTTGAGTGGACAGCCGAACACTGAAGCTTTCTTT. The rearrangement joins TRBV7-6 to TRBJ1-1; maybe TRBD1 (6 bases). CDR1 and CDR2 from the germline V gene are SGHVS and FNYEAQ. CDR3 size: 15 residues. V lost 3 bases, J lost 1 base, and 12 bases lay in between.

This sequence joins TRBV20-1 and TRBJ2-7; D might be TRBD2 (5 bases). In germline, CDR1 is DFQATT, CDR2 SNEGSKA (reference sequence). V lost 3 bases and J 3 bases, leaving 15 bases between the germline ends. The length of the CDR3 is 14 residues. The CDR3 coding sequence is TGCAGTGCTAGTTTAGCTAGCCAAGACTACGAGCAGTACTTC. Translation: CSASLASQDYEQYF.

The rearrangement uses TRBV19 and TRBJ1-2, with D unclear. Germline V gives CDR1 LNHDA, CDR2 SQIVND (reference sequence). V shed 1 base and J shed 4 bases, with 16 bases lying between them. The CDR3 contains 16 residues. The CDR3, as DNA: TGTGCCAGTAGTATAGGGCAAGGGCCCGGGAGCTATGGCTACACCTTC. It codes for CASSIGQGPGSYGYTF.

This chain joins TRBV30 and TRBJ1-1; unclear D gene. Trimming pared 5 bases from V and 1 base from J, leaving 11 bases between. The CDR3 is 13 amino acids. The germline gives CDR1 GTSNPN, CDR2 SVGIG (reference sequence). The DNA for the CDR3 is TGTGCCTGGGACTCAGCCTCGAACACTGAAGCTTTCTTT. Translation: CAWDSASNTEAFF.